This T cell receptor beta chain was captured by sequencing in a study of shared clonotypes between healthy human individuals. Between the trimmed V and J ends, which lost 0 bases and 4 bases, there was a span of 0 bases. This CDR3 is 11 amino acids long. Germline V gene sequence: CDR1 LNHNV, CDR2 YYDKDF (reference sequence). About this clone itself: Other DNA variants within this sample encode the same CDR3.

Assay used: immunoSEQ multiplex PCR; TCRdb lists only in-frame clones, some missing. Of roughly 2 million clones in the sample, approximately 96% are singletons; the top ten hold 0.13%. This TCR was sampled from a man between 18 and 35 years old in good health. The specimen was naive CD4+ T cells sorted from blood. Documented subset: CD45RA+ positively selected. The chain uses TRBV15 and TRBJ2-5; D is unclear. CDR3 region: CATSREETQYF. In nucleotides, the CDR3 is TGTGCCACCAGCAGAGAAGAGACCCAGTACTTC.